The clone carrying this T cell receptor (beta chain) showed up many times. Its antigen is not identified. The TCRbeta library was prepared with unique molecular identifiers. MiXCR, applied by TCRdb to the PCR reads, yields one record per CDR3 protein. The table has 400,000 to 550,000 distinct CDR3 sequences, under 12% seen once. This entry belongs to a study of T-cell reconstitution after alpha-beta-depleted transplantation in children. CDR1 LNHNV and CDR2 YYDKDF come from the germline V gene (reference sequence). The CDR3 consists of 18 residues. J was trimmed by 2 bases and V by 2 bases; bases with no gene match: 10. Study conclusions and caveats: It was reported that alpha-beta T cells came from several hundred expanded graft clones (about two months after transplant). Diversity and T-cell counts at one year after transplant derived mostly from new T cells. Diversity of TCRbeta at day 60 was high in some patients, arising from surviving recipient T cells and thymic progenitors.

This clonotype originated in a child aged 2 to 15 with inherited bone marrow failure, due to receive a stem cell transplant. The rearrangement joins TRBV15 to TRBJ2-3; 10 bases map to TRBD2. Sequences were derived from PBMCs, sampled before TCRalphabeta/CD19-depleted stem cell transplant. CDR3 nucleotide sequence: TGTGCCACCAGCAGAAGTCGCTGGACTAGCGGCTACACAGATACGCAGTATTTT. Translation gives CATSRSRWTSGYTDTQYF.